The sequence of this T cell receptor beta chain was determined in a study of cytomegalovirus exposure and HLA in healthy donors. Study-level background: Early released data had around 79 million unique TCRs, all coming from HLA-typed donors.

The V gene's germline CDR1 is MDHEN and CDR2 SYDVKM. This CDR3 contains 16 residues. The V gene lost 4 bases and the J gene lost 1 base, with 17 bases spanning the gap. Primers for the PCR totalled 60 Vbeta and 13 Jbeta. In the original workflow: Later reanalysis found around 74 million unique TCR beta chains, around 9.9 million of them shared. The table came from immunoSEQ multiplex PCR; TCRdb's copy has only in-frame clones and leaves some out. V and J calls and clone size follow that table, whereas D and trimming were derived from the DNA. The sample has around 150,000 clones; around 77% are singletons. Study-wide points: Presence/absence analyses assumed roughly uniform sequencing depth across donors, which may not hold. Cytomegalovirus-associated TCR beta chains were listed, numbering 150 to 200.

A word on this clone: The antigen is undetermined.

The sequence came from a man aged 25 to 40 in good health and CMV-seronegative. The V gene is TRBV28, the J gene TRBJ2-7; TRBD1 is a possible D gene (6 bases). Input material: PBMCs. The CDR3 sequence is CASSSPPGVPSYEQYF. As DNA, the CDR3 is TGTGCCAGCAGTTCTCCACCAGGGGTTCCTTCCTACGAGCAGTACTTC.